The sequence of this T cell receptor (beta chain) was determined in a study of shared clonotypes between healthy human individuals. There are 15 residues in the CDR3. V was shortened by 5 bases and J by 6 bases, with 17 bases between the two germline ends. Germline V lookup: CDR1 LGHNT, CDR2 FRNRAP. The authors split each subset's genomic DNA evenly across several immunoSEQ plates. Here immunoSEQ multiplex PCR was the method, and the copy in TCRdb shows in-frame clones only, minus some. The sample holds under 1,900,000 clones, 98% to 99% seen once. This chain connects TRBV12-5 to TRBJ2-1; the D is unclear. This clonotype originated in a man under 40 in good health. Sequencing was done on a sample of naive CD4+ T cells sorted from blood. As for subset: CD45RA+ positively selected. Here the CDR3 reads CASGRWAESSNEQFF. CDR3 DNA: TGTGCTAGTGGTAGGTGGGCGGAGAGCTCCAATGAGCAGTTCTTC. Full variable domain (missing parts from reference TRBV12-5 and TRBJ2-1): DARVTQTPRHKVTEMGQEVTMRCQPILGHNTVFWYRQTMMQGLELLAYFRNRAPLDDSGMPKDRFSAEMPDATLATLKIQPSEPRDSAVYFCASGRWAESSNEQFFGPGTRLTVL.